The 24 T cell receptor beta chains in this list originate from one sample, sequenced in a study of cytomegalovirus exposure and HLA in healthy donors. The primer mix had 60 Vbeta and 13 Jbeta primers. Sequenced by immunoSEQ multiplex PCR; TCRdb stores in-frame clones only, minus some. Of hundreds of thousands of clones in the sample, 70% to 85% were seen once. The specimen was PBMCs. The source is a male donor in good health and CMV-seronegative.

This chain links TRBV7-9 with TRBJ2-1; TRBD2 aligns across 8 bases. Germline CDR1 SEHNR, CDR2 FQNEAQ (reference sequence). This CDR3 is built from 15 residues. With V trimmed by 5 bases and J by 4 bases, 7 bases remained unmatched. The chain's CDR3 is CASSPSGSLYNEQFF. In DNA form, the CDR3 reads TGTGCCAGCAGCCCGAGCGGGAGTTTATACAATGAGCAGTTCTTC.

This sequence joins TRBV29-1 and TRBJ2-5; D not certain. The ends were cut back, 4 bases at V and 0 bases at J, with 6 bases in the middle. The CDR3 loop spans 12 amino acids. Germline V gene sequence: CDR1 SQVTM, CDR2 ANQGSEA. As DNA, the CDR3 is TGCAGCGTTGTGGAGAACCAAGAGACCCAGTACTTC. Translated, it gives CSVVENQETQYF.

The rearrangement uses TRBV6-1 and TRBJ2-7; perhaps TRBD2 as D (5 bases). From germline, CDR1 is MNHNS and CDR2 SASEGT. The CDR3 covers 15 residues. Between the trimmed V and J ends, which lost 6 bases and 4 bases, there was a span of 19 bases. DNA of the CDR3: TGTGCCAGCAGGGTTACTTTTGAGGGCCGGTACGAGCAGTACTTC. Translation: CASRVTFEGRYEQYF.

The CDR3 DNA reads TGTGCCAGCAGTCCCGGAGAAGTTATGAACACTGAAGCTTTCTTT. This gives the protein CASSPGEVMNTEAFF. The chain links TRBV7-9 to TRBJ1-1; D gene uncertain. The CDR3 runs to 15 residues. The germline V gene has CDR1 SEHNR and CDR2 FQNEAQ (reference sequence). V lost 6 bases, J lost 0 bases, and 14 bases lay in between.

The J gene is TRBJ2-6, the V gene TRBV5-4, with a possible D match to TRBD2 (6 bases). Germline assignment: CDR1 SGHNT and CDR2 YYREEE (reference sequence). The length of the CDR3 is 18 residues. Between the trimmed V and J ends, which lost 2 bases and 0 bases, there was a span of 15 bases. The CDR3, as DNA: TGTGCCAGCAGCTTAGGCCCGCGGGGATCCTCTGGGGCCAACGTCCTGACTTTC. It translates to CASSLGPRGSSGANVLTF.

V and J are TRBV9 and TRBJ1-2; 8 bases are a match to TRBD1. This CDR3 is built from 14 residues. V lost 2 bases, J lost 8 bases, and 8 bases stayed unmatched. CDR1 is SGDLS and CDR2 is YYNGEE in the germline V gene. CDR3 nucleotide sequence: TGTGCCAGCAGCGTTCAGGGGGCCGCTGGCGGCTACACCTTC. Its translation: CASSVQGAAGGYTF.

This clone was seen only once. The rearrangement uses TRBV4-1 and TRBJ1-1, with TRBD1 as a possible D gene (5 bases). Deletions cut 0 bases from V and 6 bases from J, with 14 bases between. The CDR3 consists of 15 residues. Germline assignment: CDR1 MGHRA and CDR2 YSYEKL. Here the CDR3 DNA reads TGCGCCAGCAGCCAAGATGTTCGGGGGTACGCTGAAGCTTTCTTT. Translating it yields CASSQDVRGYAEAFF.

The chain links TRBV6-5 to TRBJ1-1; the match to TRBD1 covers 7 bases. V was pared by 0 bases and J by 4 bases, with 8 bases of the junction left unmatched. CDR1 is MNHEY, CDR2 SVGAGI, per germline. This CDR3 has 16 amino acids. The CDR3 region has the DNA TGTGCCAGCAGTTACTCGATTAGGGGGCTCGGCACTGAAGCTTTCTTT. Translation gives CASSYSIRGLGTEAFF.

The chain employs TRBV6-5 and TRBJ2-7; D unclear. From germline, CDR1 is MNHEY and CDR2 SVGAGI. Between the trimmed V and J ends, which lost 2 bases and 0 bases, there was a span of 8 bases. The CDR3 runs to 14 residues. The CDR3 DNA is TGTGCCAGCAGTTACGGTCCTAGCTCCTACGAGCAGTACTTC. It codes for CASSYGPSSYEQYF.

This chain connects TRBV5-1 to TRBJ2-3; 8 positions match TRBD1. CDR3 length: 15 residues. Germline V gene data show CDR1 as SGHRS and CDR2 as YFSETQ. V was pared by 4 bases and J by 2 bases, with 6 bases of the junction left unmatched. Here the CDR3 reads CASSQGTGLTDTQYF. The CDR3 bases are TGCGCCAGCAGCCAAGGGACAGGCCTCACAGATACGCAGTATTTT. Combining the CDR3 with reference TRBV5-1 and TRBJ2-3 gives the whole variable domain KAGVTQTPRYLIKTRGQQVTLSCSPISGHRSVSWYQQTPGQGLQFLFEYFSETQRNKGNFPGRFSGRQFSNSRSEMNVSTLELGDSALYLCASSQGTGLTDTQYFGPGTRLTVL.

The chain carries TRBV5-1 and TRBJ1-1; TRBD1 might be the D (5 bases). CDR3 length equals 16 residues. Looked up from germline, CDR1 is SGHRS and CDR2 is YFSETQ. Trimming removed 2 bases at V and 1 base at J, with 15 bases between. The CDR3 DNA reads TGCGCCAGCAGCTTAGGGGTCGTCGACTGGAACACTGAAGCTTTCTTT. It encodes CASSLGVVDWNTEAFF.

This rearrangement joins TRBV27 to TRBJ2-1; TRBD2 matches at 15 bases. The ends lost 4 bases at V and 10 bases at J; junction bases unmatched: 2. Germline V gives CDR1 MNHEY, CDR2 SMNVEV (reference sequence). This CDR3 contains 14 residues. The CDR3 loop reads CASSWGLAGGEQFF. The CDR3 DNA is TGTGCCAGCAGTTGGGGACTAGCGGGGGGAGAGCAGTTCTTC.

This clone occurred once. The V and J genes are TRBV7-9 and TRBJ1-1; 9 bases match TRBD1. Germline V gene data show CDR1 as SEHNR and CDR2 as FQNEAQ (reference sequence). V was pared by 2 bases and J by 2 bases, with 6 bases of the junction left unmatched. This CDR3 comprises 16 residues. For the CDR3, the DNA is TGTGCCAGCAGCTTACCGGGACAGGGCGGAAACACTGAAGCTTTCTTT. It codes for CASSLPGQGGNTEAFF.

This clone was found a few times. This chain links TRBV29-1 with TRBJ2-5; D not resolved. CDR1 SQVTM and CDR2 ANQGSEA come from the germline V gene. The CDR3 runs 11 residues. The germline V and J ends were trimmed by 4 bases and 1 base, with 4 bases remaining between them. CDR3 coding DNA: TGCAGCGTTGGGCCCCAAGAGACCCAGTACTTC. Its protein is CSVGPQETQYF.

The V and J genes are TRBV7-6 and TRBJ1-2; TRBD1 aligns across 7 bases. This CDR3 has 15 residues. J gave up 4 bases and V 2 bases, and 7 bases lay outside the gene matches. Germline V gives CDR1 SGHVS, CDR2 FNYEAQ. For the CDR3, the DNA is TGTGCCAGCAGCTTACAGGCAGGGGGTACCTATGGCTACACCTTC. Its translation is CASSLQAGGTYGYTF. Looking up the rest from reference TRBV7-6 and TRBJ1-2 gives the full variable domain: GAGVSQSPRYKVTKRGQDVALRCDPISGHVSLYWYRQALGQGPEFLTYFNYEAQQDKSGLPNDRFSAERPEGSISTLTIQRTEQRDSAMYRCASSLQAGGTYGYTFGSGTRLTVV.

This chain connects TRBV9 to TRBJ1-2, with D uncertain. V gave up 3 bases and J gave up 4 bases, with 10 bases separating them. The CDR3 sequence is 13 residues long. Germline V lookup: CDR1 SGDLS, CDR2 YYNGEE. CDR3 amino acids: CASSGQVGYGYTF. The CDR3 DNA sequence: TGTGCCAGCAGCGGGCAGGTTGGCTATGGCTACACCTTC.

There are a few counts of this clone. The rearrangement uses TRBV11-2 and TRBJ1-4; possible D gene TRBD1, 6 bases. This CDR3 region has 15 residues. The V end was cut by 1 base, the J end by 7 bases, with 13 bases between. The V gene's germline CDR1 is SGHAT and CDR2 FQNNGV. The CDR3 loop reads CASSLGTDYFEKLFF. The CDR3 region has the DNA TGTGCCAGCAGCTTAGGGACAGACTACTTTGAAAAACTGTTTTTT.

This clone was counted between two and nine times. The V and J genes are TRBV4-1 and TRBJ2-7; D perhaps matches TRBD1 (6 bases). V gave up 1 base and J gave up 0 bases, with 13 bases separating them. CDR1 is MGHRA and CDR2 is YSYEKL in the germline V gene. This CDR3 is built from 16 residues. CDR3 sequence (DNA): TGCGCCAGCAGCCAAGCCCTCGTAGGGGGCTCCTACGAGCAGTACTTC. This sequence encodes CASSQALVGGSYEQYF.

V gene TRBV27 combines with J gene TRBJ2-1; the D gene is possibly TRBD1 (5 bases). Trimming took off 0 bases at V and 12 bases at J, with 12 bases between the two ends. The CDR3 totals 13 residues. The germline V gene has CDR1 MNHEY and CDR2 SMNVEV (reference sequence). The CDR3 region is CASSLSLVRGQFF. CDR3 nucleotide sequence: TGTGCCAGCAGTTTATCCTTAGTTAGGGGGCAGTTCTTC.

The CDR3 reads CAWNSVSIGGTYALNNNEQFF. The CDR3 coding sequence is TGTGCCTGGAATTCCGTATCGATAGGGGGTACGTACGCACTTAACAACAATGAGCAGTTCTTC. J is TRBJ2-1 and V is TRBV30; possibly TRBD1 for D (6 bases). The CDR3 spans 21 residues. Germline V gene sequence: CDR1 GTSNPN, CDR2 SVGIG (reference sequence). The V end lost 4 bases, the J end lost 5 bases, and 36 bases lay between the germline ends.

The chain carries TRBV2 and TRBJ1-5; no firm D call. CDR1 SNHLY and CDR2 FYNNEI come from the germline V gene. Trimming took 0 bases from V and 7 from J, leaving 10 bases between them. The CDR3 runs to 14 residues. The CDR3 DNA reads TGTGCCAGCAGTGAAGCCCCCGAGGGCCAGCCCCAGCATTTT. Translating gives CASSEAPEGQPQHF.

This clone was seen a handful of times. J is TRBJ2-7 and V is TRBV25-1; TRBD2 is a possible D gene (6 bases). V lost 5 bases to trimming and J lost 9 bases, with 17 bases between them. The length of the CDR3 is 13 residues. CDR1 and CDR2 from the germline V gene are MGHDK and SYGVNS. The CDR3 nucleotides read TGTGCCAGCAGTCCCTCAAGGAGGGCAGGGCAGTACTTC. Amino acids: CASSPSRRAGQYF.

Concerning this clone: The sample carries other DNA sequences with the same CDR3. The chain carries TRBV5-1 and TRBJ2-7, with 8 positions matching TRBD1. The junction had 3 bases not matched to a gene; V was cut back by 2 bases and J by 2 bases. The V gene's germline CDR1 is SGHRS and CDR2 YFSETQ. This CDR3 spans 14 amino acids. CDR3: CASSFGTGAYEQYF. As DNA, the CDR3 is TGCGCCAGCAGCTTCGGGACAGGCGCCTACGAGCAGTACTTC.

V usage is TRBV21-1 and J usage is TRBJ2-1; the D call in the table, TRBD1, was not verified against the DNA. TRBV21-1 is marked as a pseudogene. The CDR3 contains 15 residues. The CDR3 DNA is TGTGCCAGTTATAGGGGGCAGGTCCCTTACAATGAGCAGTTCTTC. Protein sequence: CASYRGQVPYNEQFF.